The source of this TCR beta chain is a study of blood T cell repertoires in COVID-19. Clones were read by immunoSEQ multiplex PCR, and TCRdb kept only the in-frame ones, dropping some. The data contain some 150,000 clones, 84% of them singletons. This clone was counted only a few times. CDR1 MNHEY and CDR2 SVGEGT come from the germline V gene. V lost 3 bases to trimming and J lost 12 bases; unmatched junction nucleotides: 16. The CDR3 contains 15 residues. The TCR was taken from a woman aged 45-59 years who had been exposed to COVID-19. The V gene is TRBV6-2 or TRBV6-3, the J gene TRBJ1-1, with 7 bases lining up with TRBD1. The sample comprised PBMCs or T cells enriched from blood (not recorded which). CDR3 loop: CASSYLGRGKPMTFF. CDR3 nucleotide sequence: TGTGCCAGCAGTTATTTGGGCAGGGGGAAACCGATGACTTTCTTT.